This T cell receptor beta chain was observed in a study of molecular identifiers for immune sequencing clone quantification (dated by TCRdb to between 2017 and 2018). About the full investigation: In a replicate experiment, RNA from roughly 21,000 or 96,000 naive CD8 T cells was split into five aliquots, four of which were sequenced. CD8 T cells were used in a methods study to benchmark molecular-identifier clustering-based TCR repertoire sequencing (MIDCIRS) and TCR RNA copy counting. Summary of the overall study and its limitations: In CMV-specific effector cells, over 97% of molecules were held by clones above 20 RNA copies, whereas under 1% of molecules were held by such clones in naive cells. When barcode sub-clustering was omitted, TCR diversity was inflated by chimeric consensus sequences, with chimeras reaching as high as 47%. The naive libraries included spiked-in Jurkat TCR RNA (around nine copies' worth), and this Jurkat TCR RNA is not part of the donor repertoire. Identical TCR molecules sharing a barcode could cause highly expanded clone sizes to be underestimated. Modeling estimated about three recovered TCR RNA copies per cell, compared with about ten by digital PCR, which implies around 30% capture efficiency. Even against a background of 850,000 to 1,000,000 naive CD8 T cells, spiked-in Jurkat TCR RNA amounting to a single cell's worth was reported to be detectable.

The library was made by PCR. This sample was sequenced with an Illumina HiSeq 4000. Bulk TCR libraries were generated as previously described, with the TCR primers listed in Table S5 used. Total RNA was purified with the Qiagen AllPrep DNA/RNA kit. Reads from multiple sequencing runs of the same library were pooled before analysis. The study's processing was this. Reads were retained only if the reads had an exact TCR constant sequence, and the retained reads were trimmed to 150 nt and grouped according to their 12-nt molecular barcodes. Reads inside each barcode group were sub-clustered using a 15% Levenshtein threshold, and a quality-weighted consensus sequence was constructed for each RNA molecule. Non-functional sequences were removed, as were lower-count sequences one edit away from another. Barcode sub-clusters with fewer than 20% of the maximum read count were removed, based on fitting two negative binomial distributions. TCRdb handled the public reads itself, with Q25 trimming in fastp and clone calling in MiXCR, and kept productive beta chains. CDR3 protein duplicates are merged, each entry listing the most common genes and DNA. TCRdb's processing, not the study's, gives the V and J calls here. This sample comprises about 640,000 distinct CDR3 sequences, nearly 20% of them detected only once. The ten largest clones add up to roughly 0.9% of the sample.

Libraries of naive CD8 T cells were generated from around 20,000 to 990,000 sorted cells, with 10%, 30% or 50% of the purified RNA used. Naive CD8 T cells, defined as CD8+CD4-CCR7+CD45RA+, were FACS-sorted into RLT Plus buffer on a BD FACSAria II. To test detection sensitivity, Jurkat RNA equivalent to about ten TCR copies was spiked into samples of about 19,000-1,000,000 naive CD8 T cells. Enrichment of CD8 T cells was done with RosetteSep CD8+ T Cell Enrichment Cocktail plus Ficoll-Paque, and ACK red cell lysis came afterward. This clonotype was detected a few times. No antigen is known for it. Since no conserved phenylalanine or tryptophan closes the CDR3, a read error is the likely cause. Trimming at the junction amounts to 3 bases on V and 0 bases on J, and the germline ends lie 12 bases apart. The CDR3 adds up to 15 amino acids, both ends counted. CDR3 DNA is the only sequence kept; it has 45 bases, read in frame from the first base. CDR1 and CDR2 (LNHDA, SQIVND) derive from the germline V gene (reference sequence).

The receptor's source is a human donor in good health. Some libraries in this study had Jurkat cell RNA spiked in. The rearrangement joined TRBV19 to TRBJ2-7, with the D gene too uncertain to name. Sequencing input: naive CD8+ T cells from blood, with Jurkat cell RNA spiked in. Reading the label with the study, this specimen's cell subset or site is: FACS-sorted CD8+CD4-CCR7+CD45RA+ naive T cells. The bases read TGTGCCAGTAGTATGATGTCCGTCGGCTCCTACGAGCAGTACCTC. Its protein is CASSMMSVGSYEQYL.